This TCR beta chain was identified during a study of response to subunit inactivated influenza vaccine. A remark on this clonotype: Its cognate antigen is unknown.

The germline CDR1 and CDR2 sequences are SEHNR and FQNEAQ (reference sequence). The V gene end was trimmed by 4 bases and the J gene end by 5 bases; junction bases not matched to a gene: 5. There are 15 residues in the CDR3. TCRdb called the RT-PCR reads again in MiXCR, with one record for every CDR3 protein. The sample has 650,000 to 700,000 distinct CDR3 sequences, less than 20% seen once; the top ten hold approximately 10%. Findings and limits, study-wide: It was the authors' suggestion that each seasonal influenza vaccination recruits few new T cells.

The clonotype comes from a man aged 50-59 years who received an inactivated influenza vaccine. This chain joins TRBV7-9 and TRBJ2-1; 10 bases agree with TRBD1. The sample consisted of PBMCs from blood, taken 11 to 12 days after vaccination. CDR3 DNA: TGTGCCAGCAGCTGGGGACAGGGGCACAACAATGAGCAGTTCTTC. This gives the protein CASSWGQGHNNEQFF.